A selection of T cell receptor beta chains follows, all from one sample in a study of CD4 T cells in relation to SARS-CoV-2 and coronaviruses. Their antigens remain unidentified. Clones were sequenced by immunoSEQ multiplex PCR, and TCRdb holds only the in-frame ones, with some missing. Counted here are some 46,000 clones, 82% occurring once; the ten biggest clones make up 1.1% to 1.5%. The sample taken for sequencing was naive CD4+ T cells from PBMCs, cultured in vitro. The receptors come from an adult with COVID-19. The CDR3 runs from the conserved cysteine through the conserved F or W. The order of the fields is D gene, J gene, V gene, clone size, CDR3 DNA, CDR3 protein. A D gene is named only where the DNA matches it firmly. Size tells how often a clone was seen (once, few, many) or the class of an expanded clone, and some rows leave it out.

TRBD1,TRBJ1-5,TRBV6-5,.,TGTGCCAGCAGGGGACAGGTCCTCAGCAATCAGCCCCAGCATTTT,CASRGQVLSNQPQHF
TRBD1,TRBJ2-2,TRBV7-9,.,TGTGCCAGCAGCTCACCGGGACAGGGGGACACCGGGGAGCTGTTTTTT,CASSSPGQGDTGELFF
TRBD1,TRBJ2-5,TRBV18,once,TGTGCCAGCTCACCGACAGGGATCCAAGAGACCCAGTACTTC,CASSPTGIQETQYF
TRBD1,TRBJ2-6,TRBV5-6,.,TGTGCCAGCAGTCGTCTAGGGGGCCAGGTAATCTCTGGGGCCAACGTCCTGACTTTC,CASSRLGGQVISGANVLTF
TRBD2,TRBJ2-2,TRBV14,once,TGTGCCAGCAGACTGACTAGCGGGGCCGGGGAGCTGTTTTTT,CASRLTSGAGELFF
.,TRBJ1-3,TRBV9,.,TGTGCCAGCAGCGTGGCCTCTGGAAACACCATATATTTT,CASSVASGNTIYF
.,TRBJ2-1,TRBV9,.,TGTGCCAGCAGCGCCGACAAGAATTACAATGAGCAGTTCTTC,CASSADKNYNEQFF
TRBD1,TRBJ2-5,TRBV5-1,.,TGCGCCAGCAGCTTGGGGGTCGGGACAGGGGGCGTGGAGACCCAGTACTTC,CASSLGVGTGGVETQYF
.,TRBJ1-2,TRBV28,.,TGTGCCAGCAGTTTATTTGGTAGGGAGTCGGATGATGGCTACACCTTC,CASSLFGRESDDGYTF
TRBD1,TRBJ2-2,TRBV9,.,TGTGCCAGCAGCGTGTCCAAGAGAGGGGGCGAAGAGGGCGGGGAGCTGTTTTTT,CASSVSKRGGEEGGELFF
.,TRBJ2-7,TRBV15,.,TGTGCCACCAGCAGAGATTTAGGAACCTACGAGCAGTACTTC,CATSRDLGTYEQYF
.,TRBJ1-5,TRBV7-8,.,TGTGCCAGCAGCTTAGGCAGGTCCAATCAGCCCCAGCATTTT,CASSLGRSNQPQHF
TRBD1,TRBJ2-7,TRBV30,.,TGTGCCGGTTCGGACAGGGTCCCCTACGAGCAGTACTTC,CAGSDRVPYEQYF
.,TRBJ1-2,TRBV30,.,TGTGCCTGGAGTAACAGGGTTGGCTACACCTTC,CAWSNRVGYTF
TRBD1,TRBJ2-2,TRBV2,once,TGTGCCAGCAGGAAGACAGGGTCTACCGGGGAGCTGTTTTTT,CASRKTGSTGELFF
.,TRBJ1-4,TRBV5-1,.,TGCGCCAGCAGACAGACCCAATCGATTGGAAAACTGTTTTTT,CASRQTQSIGKLFF
.,TRBJ1-1,TRBV3-1/TRBV3-2,.,TGTGCCAGCAGCCGATCCGAGTACAAGGCTGAAGCTTTCTTT,CASSRSEYKAEAFF
.,TRBJ2-6,TRBV9,.,TGTGCCAGCAGCGCCCAACAGAATCCTGGGGCCAACGTCCTGACTTTC,CASSAQQNPGANVLTF
.,TRBJ1-3,TRBV12-3/TRBV12-4,.,TGTGCCAGCACCCCGGACGGGGGAAACACCATATATTTT,CASTPDGGNTIYF
TRBD1,TRBJ1-4,TRBV7-9,.,TGTGCCAGCAGCTTAGCACCAGGGGGAGGTGAAAAACTGTTTTTT,CASSLAPGGGEKLFF